This TCR beta chain was sequenced during a study of OX40 agonist ivuxolimab in advanced cancers. Study background: Ivuxolimab, an agonistic anti-OX40 (CD134) antibody, was given to patients. One patient with hepatocellular carcinoma and two with cutaneous melanoma, three in all, had partial responses.

Study-level findings and limits: Clonal expansion from baseline to week 6 occurred in both CD4+ and CD8+ T cells. On average, CD8+ T cells had more expanded clones than CD4+.

Data came from immunoSEQ multiplex PCR; TCRdb stores just in-frame clones and leaves some out. Of over 85,000 clones listed, about four fifths were seen once; the top ten hold about 1.5%. As concerns this clone: What it binds is not known.

This receptor was obtained from an adult with an advanced solid tumor such as melanoma, head and neck, liver or kidney cancer. The sequencing here drew on CD4+ or CD8+ T cells sorted from blood, taken in a trial of the OX40 agonist ivuxolimab.

The DNA of the CDR3 is TGTGCCAGCACCCCCCCGGCTCTAGTTTTTTACGAGCAGTACTTC. It is translated as CASTPPALVFYEQYF. This chain links TRBV2 with TRBJ2-7; no reliable D call. Trimming took off 7 bases at V and 4 bases at J, with 20 bases between the two ends. The CDR3 length is 15 residues. Germline V lookup: CDR1 SNHLY, CDR2 FYNNEI.